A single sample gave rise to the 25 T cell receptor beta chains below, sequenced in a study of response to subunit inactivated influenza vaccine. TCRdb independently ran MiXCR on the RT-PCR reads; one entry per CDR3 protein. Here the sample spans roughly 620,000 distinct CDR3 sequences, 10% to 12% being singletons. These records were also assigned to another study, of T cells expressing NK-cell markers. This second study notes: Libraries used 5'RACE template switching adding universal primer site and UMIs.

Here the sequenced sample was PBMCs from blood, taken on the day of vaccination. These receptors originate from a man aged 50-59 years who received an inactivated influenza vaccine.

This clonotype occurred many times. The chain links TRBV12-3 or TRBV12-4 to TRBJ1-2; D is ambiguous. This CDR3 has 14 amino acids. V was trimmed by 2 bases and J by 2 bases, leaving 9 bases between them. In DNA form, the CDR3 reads TGTGCCAGCAGTTTACGGGAAACGAACTATGGCTACACCTTC. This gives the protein CASSLRETNYGYTF.

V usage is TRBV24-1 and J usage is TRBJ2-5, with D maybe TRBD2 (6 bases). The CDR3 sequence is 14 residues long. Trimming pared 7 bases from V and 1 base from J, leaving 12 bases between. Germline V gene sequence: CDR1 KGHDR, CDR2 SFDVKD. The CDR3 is CATRASAFQETQYF. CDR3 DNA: TGTGCCACCAGGGCTAGCGCCTTCCAAGAGACCCAGTACTTC.

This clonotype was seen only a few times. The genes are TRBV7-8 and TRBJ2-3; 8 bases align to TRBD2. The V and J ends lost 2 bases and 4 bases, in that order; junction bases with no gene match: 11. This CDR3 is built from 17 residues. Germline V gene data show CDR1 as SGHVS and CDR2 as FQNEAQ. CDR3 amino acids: CASSLWLNSGSSDTQYF. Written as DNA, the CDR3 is TGTGCCAGCAGCTTATGGTTGAACAGCGGGAGTTCAGATACGCAGTATTTT.

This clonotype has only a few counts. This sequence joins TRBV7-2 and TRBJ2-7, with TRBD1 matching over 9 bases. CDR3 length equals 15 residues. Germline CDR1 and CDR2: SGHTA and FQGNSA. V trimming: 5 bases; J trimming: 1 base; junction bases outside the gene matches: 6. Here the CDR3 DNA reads TGTGCCAGCAGCGATGGACAGGGGAGATCCTACGAGCAGTACTTC. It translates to CASSDGQGRSYEQYF.

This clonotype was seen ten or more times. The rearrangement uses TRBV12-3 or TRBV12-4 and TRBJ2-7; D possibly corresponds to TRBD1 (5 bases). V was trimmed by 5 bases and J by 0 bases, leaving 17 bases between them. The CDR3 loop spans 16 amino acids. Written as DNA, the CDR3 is TGTGCCAGCAGTGCTCGACAGTGGCCCCCCTCCTACGAGCAGTACTTC. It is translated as CASSARQWPPSYEQYF.

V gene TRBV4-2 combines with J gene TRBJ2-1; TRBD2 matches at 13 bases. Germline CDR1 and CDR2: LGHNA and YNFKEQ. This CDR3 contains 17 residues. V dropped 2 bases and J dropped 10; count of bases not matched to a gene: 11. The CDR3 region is CASSQRLAGLAGQEQFF. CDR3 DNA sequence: TGTGCCAGCAGCCAACGGTTGGCGGGACTAGCGGGACAGGAGCAGTTCTTC.

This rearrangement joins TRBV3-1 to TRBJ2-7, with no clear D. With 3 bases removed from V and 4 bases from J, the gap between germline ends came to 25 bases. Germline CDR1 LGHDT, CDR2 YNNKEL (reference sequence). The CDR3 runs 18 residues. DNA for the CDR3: TGTGCCAGCAGCCAGGGTCCCCCGGTCTATCCACTTTTTTACGAGCAGTACTTC. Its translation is CASSQGPPVYPLFYEQYF.

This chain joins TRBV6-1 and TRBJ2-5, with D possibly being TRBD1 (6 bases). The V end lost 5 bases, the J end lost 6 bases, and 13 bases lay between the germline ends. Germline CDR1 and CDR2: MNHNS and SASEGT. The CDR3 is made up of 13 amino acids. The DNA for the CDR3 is TGTGCCAGCAGTCTAGGGACAATCCAGACCCAGTACTTC. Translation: CASSLGTIQTQYF.

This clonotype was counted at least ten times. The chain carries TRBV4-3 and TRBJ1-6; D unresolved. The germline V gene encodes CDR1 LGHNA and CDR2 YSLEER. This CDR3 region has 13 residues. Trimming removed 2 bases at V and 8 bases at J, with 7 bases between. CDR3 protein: CASSQSGDSPLHF. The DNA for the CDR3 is TGCGCCAGCAGCCAAAGTGGGGATTCACCCCTCCACTTT.

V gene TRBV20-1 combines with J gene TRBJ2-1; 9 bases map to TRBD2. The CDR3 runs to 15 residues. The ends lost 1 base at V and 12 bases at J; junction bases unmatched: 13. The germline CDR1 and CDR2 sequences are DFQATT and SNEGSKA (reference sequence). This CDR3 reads CSARVGLAGKRGQFF. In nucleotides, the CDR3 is TGCAGTGCTAGAGTAGGCCTAGCGGGGAAGAGAGGGCAGTTCTTC.

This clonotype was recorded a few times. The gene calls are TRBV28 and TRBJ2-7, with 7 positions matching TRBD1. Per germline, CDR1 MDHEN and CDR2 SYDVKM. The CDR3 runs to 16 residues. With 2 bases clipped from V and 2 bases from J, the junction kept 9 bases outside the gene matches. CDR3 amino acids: CASSLAWTGVTYEQYF. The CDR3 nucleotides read TGTGCCAGCAGTTTAGCATGGACAGGCGTAACCTACGAGCAGTACTTC.

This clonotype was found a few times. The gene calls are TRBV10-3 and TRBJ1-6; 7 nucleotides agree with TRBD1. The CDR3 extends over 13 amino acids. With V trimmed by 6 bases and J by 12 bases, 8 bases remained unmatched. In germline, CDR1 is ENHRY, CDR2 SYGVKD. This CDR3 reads CAIRETGSVPLHF. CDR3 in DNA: TGTGCCATCAGGGAGACAGGGAGTGTACCCCTCCACTTT.

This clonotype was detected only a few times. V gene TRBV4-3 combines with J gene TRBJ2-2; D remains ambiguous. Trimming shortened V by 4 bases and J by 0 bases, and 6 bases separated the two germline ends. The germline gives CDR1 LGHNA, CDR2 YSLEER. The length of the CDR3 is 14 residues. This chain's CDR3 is CASSRLSNTGELFF. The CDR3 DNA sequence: TGCGCCAGCAGCCGGTTATCGAACACCGGGGAGCTGTTTTTT.

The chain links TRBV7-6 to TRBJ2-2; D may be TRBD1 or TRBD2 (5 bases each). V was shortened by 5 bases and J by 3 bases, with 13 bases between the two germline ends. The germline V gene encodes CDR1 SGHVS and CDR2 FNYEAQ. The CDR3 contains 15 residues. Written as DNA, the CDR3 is TGTGCCAGCAGCGAATACCGGGACGACACCGGGGAGCTGTTTTTT. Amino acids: CASSEYRDDTGELFF.

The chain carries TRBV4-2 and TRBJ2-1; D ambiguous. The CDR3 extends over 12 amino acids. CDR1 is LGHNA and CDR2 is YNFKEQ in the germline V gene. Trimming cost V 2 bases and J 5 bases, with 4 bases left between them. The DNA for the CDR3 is TGTGCCAGCAGCCAACAGGACAATGAGCAGTTCTTC. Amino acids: CASSQQDNEQFF.

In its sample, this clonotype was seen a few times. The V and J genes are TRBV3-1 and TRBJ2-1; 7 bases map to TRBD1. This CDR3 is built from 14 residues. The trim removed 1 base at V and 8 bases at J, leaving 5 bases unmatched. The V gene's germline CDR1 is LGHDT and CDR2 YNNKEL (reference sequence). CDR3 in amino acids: CASSQAVGGDEQFF. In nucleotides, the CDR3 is TGTGCCAGCAGCCAAGCCGTAGGGGGCGATGAGCAGTTCTTC.

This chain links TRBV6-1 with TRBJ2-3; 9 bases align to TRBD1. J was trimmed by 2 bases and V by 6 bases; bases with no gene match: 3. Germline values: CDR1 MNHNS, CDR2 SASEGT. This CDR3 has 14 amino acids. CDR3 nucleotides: TGTGCCAGCAGACAGGGGGCCTACACAGATACGCAGTATTTT. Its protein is CASRQGAYTDTQYF.

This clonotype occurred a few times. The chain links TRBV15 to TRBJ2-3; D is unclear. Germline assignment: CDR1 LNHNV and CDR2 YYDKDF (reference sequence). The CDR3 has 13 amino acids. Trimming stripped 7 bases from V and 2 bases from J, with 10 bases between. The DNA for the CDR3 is TGTGCCACCAATGCAGGTCACACAGATACGCAGTATTTT. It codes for CATNAGHTDTQYF.

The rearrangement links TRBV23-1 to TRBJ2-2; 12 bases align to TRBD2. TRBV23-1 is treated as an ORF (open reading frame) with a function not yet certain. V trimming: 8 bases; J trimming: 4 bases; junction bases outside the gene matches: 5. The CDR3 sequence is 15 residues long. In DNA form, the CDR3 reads TGCGCCAGCCCTACTAGCGGGAGGCCCACCGGGGAGCTGTTTTTT. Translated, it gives CASPTSGRPTGELFF.

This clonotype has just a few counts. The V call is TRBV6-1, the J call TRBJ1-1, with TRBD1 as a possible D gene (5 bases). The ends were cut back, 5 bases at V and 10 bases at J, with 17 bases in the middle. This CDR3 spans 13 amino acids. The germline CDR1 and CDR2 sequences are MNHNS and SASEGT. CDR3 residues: CASSQWTEGSAFF. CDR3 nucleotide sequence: TGTGCCAGCAGTCAGTGGACGGAGGGGTCAGCTTTCTTT.

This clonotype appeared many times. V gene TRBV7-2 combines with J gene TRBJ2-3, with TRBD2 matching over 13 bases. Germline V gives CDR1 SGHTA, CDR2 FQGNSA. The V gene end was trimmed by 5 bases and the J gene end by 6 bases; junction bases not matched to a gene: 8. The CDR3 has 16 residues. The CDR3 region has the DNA TGTGCCAGCAGCCCTACTAGCGGGGGGGCCGGGGATACGCAGTATTTT. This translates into CASSPTSGGAGDTQYF. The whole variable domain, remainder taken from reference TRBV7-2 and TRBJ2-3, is GAGVSQSPSNKVTEKGKDVELRCDPISGHTALYWYRQSLGQGLEFLIYFQGNSAPDKSGLPSDRFSAERTGGSVSTLTIQRTQQEDSAVYLCASSPTSGGAGDTQYFGPGTRLTVL.

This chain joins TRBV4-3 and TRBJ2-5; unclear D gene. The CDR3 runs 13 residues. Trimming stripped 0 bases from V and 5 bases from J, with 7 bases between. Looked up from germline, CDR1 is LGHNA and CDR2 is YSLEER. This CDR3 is CASSQEKGETQYF. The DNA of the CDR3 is TGCGCCAGCAGCCAAGAAAAAGGGGAGACCCAGTACTTC.

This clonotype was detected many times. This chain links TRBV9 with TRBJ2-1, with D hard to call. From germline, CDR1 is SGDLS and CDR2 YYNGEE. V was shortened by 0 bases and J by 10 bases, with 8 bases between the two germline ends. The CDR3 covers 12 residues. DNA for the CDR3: TGTGCCAGCAGCGTAGGCCTAGGAGAGCAGTTCTTC. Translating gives CASSVGLGEQFF.

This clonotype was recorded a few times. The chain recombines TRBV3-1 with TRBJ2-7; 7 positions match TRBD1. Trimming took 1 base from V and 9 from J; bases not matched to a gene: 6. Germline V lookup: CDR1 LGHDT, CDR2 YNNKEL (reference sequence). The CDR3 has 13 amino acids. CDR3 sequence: CASSQGGTGAQYF. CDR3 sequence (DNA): TGTGCCAGCAGCCAAGGAGGAACAGGGGCGCAGTACTTC.

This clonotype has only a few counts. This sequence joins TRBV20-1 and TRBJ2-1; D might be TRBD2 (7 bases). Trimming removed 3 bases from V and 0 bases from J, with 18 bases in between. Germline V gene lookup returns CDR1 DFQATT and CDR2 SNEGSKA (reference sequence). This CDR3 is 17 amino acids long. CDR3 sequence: CSASDKGGSSSYNEQFF. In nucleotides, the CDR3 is TGCAGTGCTAGCGATAAGGGGGGGTCTAGCTCCTACAATGAGCAGTTCTTC.